This T cell receptor (beta chain) is drawn from a study of T cells in Graves' hyperthyroidism and ophthalmopathy. Amplified regions were TCR beta CDR3 sequences from RNA transcripts. HTBI primers were the set used in a first-round RT-PCR of the TCR CDR3. TCRdb independently ran MiXCR on the multiplex PCR reads; one entry per CDR3 protein. The data contain approximately 370,000 distinct CDR3 sequences, about 15% of them singletons. CDR1 is DFQATT, CDR2 SNEGSKA, per germline (reference sequence). The V and J ends lost 0 bases and 6 bases respectively, with 18 bases between them. This CDR3 spans 16 amino acids. This clonotype was observed at least ten times.

The rearrangement joins TRBV20-1 to TRBJ1-5; D call uncertain. The sequence was collected from a woman in her 30s with Graves' hyperthyroidism. Specimen: blood. The chain's CDR3 is CSARDWKESGIQPQHF. The CDR3 bases are TGCAGTGCTAGAGATTGGAAGGAATCTGGCATTCAGCCCCAGCATTTT.